The 25 T cell receptor beta chains given below trace back to one sample, sequenced in a study of lymphopenia after photon versus proton radiotherapy. Libraries were prepared by immunoSEQ multiplex PCR; TCRdb keeps only in-frame clonotypes and omits some of them. This table has around 70,000 clones, approximately 90% appearing once. Source: peripheral blood, taken from a patient treated with photon-based radiotherapy. Source of these receptors: a woman in her 70s with pancreatic cancer.

This chain joins TRBV28 and TRBJ2-1, with TRBD1 matching 8 bases. V dropped 5 bases and J dropped 13; count of bases not matched to a gene: 7. The CDR3 contains 12 residues. Looked up from germline, CDR1 is MDHEN and CDR2 is SYDVKM. In DNA form, the CDR3 reads TGTGCCAGCAGTGTCCAGGGGGCTTTCCAGTTCTTC. Its translation is CASSVQGAFQFF.

The chain has TRBV18 and TRBJ1-4, with a tentative D call TRBD1 (5 bases). Per the germline V gene, CDR1 is KGHSH and CDR2 is LQKENI. The CDR3 consists of 15 residues. Deletions cut 3 bases from V and 7 bases from J, with 15 bases between. The CDR3, as DNA: TGTGCCAGCTCACCCATCCCGGGACCTATTGAAAAACTGTTTTTT. It is translated as CASSPIPGPIEKLFF.

The chain joins TRBV19 to TRBJ1-5; D remains unclear. The CDR3 has 20 residues. The ends were cut back, 1 base at V and 2 bases at J, with 24 bases in the middle. Germline assignment: CDR1 LNHDA and CDR2 SQIVND (reference sequence). The CDR3 DNA is TGTGCCAGTAGTATAGTTTCGACCAGAGTCGGTCCTAAGGGCAATCAGCCCCAGCATTTT. It translates to CASSIVSTRVGPKGNQPQHF.

The chain recombines TRBV6-6 with TRBJ2-7; 7 nucleotides agree with TRBD1. The CDR3 covers 14 residues. V was clipped by 6 bases and J by 6 bases; unmatched bases: 11. Germline loops: CDR1 MNHNY, CDR2 SVGAGI (reference sequence). DNA of the CDR3: TGTGCCAGCAGCCAATCCGAGACAGGGCGCGAGCAGTACTTC. Translating gives CASSQSETGREQYF.

The CDR3 nucleotides are TGTGCCAGCAGCGGTCTTGGACAGTACAATGAGCAGTTCTTC. Encoded protein: CASSGLGQYNEQFF. J is TRBJ2-1 and V is TRBV7-9; possibly TRBD1 for D (6 bases). With 5 bases removed from V and 4 bases from J, the gap between germline ends came to 12 bases. Germline V lookup: CDR1 SEHNR, CDR2 FQNEAQ (reference sequence). This CDR3 has 14 residues.

CDR3 sequence reads: CASSLARGVGNTIYF. Here the CDR3 DNA reads TGTGCCAGCAGCTTAGCACGGGGGGTTGGAAACACCATATATTTT. The chain joins TRBV7-2 to TRBJ1-3; tentative D call: TRBD1 (5 bases). CDR3 length: 15 residues. V lost 0 bases and J 3 bases, leaving 9 bases between the germline ends. CDR1 and CDR2 from the germline V gene are SGHTA and FQGNSA.

The chain recombines TRBV13 with TRBJ2-5; D may be TRBD2 (5 bases). The V gene's germline CDR1 is PRHDT and CDR2 FYEKMQ (reference sequence). This CDR3 spans 17 amino acids. The germline V and J ends were trimmed by 2 bases and 3 bases, with 19 bases remaining between them. CDR3 DNA sequence: TGTGCCAGCAGCTTAAGGCTTGTAACGGACTGGGAAGAGACCCAGTACTTC. As protein: CASSLRLVTDWEETQYF.

The rearrangement joins TRBV30 to TRBJ1-1; the match to TRBD1 covers 8 bases. Per germline, CDR1 GTSNPN and CDR2 SVGIG (reference sequence). This CDR3 is 13 amino acids long. V trimming: 5 bases; J trimming: 2 bases; junction bases outside the gene matches: 4. The CDR3 DNA follows: TGTGCCTGGCAGGGGGCGCAAAACACTGAAGCTTTCTTT. It translates to CAWQGAQNTEAFF.

This chain joins TRBV9 and TRBJ2-7, with TRBD2 matching 7 bases. V lost 0 bases, J lost 2 bases, and 5 bases stayed unmatched. This CDR3 is 15 amino acids long. From germline, CDR1 is SGDLS and CDR2 YYNGEE. CDR3 region: CASSVGGGSPYEQYF. The CDR3 bases are TGTGCCAGCAGCGTAGGCGGGGGTTCGCCCTACGAGCAGTACTTC.

The chain combines TRBV9 with TRBJ2-2; D remains ambiguous. Trimming stripped 3 bases from V and 0 bases from J, with 6 bases between. The V gene's germline CDR1 is SGDLS and CDR2 YYNGEE. The CDR3 has 14 residues. The CDR3 loop is CASSGTANTGELFF. CDR3 nucleotide sequence: TGTGCCAGCAGCGGGACGGCGAACACCGGGGAGCTGTTTTTT.

This clone was found a few times. The chain joins TRBV10-3 to TRBJ2-7; 10 positions agree with TRBD1. J gave up 5 bases and V 8 bases, and 3 bases lay outside the gene matches. The germline V gene has CDR1 ENHRY and CDR2 SYGVKD. The CDR3 runs 12 residues. Here the CDR3 DNA reads TGTGCCATCGGTGGGACAGGGGACGAGCAGTACTTC. Residues: CAIGGTGDEQYF.

This chain connects TRBV18 to TRBJ2-7; 7 bases agree with TRBD1. The CDR3 sequence is 17 residues long. Germline V lookup: CDR1 KGHSH, CDR2 LQKENI. J was trimmed by 3 bases and V by 7 bases; bases with no gene match: 18. CDR3 region: CASCDPETGPTFYEQYF. The CDR3, as DNA: TGTGCCAGCTGTGATCCGGAGACAGGGCCTACATTCTACGAGCAGTACTTC. The whole variable domain, remainder taken from reference TRBV18 and TRBJ2-7, is NAGVMQNPRHLVRRRGQEARLRCSPMKGHSHVYWYRQLPEEGLKFMVYLQKENIIDESGMPKERFSAEFPKEGPSILRIQQVVRGDSAAYFCASCDPETGPTFYEQYFGPGTRLTVT.

This rearrangement joins TRBV7-2 to TRBJ1-2; D is unresolved. V lost 7 bases to trimming and J lost 2 bases, with 11 bases between them. Germline V CDR1 and CDR2: SGHTA, FQGNSA. The CDR3 spans 13 residues. In DNA form, the CDR3 reads TGTGCCAGCACAATCGGGCGGAACTATGGCTACACCTTC. This encodes CASTIGRNYGYTF.

The chain employs TRBV6-5 and TRBJ2-5; unclear D gene. The CDR3 has 11 amino acids. Trimming removed 5 bases at V and 7 bases at J, with 8 bases between. Germline values: CDR1 MNHEY, CDR2 SVGAGI. In DNA, the CDR3 is TGTGCCAGCAGTACTTGGGGGACCCAGTACTTC. This gives the protein CASSTWGTQYF.

The CDR3 nucleotides read TGTGCCAGCAGCCCCGCTCCAGATTCCTACGAGCAGTACTTC. As protein: CASSPAPDSYEQYF. This rearrangement joins TRBV7-9 to TRBJ2-7, with unresolved D. The germline gives CDR1 SEHNR, CDR2 FQNEAQ (reference sequence). CDR3 size: 14 residues. Trimming took 5 bases from V and 1 from J, leaving 12 bases between them.

This chain joins TRBV11-1 and TRBJ1-1; 7 bases align to TRBD1. The V and J ends lost 3 bases and 1 base, in that order; junction bases with no gene match: 2. Germline V gene sequence: CDR1 SGHAT, CDR2 FQDESV (reference sequence). This CDR3 has 14 amino acids. CDR3 in amino acids: CASSLGTANTEAFF. DNA for the CDR3: TGTGCCAGCAGCTTGGGGACAGCGAACACTGAAGCTTTCTTT.

The J gene is TRBJ1-2, the V gene TRBV9, with no clear D. Germline assignment: CDR1 SGDLS and CDR2 YYNGEE. The CDR3 runs to 13 residues. The V end lost 0 bases, the J end lost 8 bases, and 11 bases lay between the germline ends. The CDR3 sequence is CASSVGSFTGYTF. CDR3 nucleotide sequence: TGTGCCAGCAGCGTAGGGAGTTTTACGGGCTACACCTTC. Looking up the rest from reference TRBV9 and TRBJ1-2 gives the full variable domain: DSGVTQTPKHLITATGQRVTLRCSPRSGDLSVYWYQQSLDQGLQFLIQYYNGEERAKGNILERFSAQQFPDLHSELNLSSLELGDSALYFCASSVGSFTGYTFGSGTRLTVV.

This chain connects TRBV28 to TRBJ2-7, with 7 bases matching TRBD2. Germline V CDR1 and CDR2: MDHEN, SYDVKM. This CDR3 is 11 amino acids long. Losses at the gene ends were 5 bases for V and 6 bases for J; bases not matched to a gene: 1. The CDR3 loop reads CASSGEGEQYF. CDR3 DNA sequence: TGTGCCAGCAGTGGGGAGGGCGAGCAGTACTTC.

V is TRBV11-2 and J is TRBJ2-5; tentative D call: TRBD2 (5 bases). The CDR3 totals 17 residues. The ends were cut back, 3 bases at V and 5 bases at J, with 22 bases in the middle. From germline, CDR1 is SGHAT and CDR2 FQNNGV. DNA for the CDR3: TGTGCCAGCAGCTTCCCGGTCGATCCGGGGATTTGGGAGACCCAGTACTTC. This sequence encodes CASSFPVDPGIWETQYF.

The V call is TRBV10-3, the J call TRBJ2-3, with TRBD2 identical over 8 bases. The CDR3 sequence is 15 residues long. Germline assignment: CDR1 ENHRY and CDR2 SYGVKD. V gave up 6 bases and J gave up 0 bases; unmatched junction bases: 5. The CDR3 DNA reads as TGTGCCATCAGCCAAGGACTAGCTAGCACAGATACGCAGTATTTT. The encoded protein is CAISQGLASTDTQYF.

This chain joins TRBV5-1 and TRBJ2-1; 7 nucleotides line up with TRBD1. The CDR3 length is 14 residues. V was pared by 6 bases and J by 9 bases, with 12 bases of the junction left unmatched. Germline V gene sequence: CDR1 SGHRS, CDR2 YFSETQ. This chain's CDR3 is CASTLEGTVGEQFF. CDR3 bases: TGCGCCAGCACCCTGGAAGGGACAGTGGGTGAGCAGTTCTTC.

This chain uses TRBV2 with TRBJ2-5, with D tentatively TRBD2 (5 bases). Germline CDR1 SNHLY, CDR2 FYNNEI. With 6 bases removed from V and 3 bases from J, the gap between germline ends came to 17 bases. The CDR3 has 15 residues. CDR3 residues: CASRRFAGKKETQYF. Written as DNA, the CDR3 is TGTGCCAGCAGGAGGTTCGCCGGGAAGAAAGAGACCCAGTACTTC.

The rearrangement joins TRBV2 to TRBJ2-1, with no clear D. Germline-derived CDR1 and CDR2 are SNHLY and FYNNEI. Trimming removed 5 bases from V and 8 bases from J, with 16 bases in between. CDR3 length: 14 residues. The CDR3 here is CASSPRRPAHEQFF. The CDR3 bases are TGTGCCAGCAGTCCCCGACGACCCGCCCATGAGCAGTTCTTC.

This clone was observed a single time. The J gene is TRBJ1-2, the V gene TRBV30; 11 nucleotides match TRBD1. The CDR3 sequence is 15 residues long. Germline assignment: CDR1 GTSNPN and CDR2 SVGIG (reference sequence). V gave up 4 bases and J gave up 3 bases; unmatched junction bases: 7. The CDR3 reads CAWIPGQGAYYGYTF. The CDR3 DNA reads TGTGCCTGGATCCCAGGACAGGGGGCGTACTATGGCTACACCTTC.

This rearrangement joins TRBV9 to TRBJ2-5; D might be TRBD2 (6 bases). The J call may be wrong; the DNA end is better matched by TRBJ2-7. The CDR3 runs to 14 residues. Germline CDR1 is SGDLS and CDR2 is YYNGEE. CDR3 sequence (DNA): TGTGCCAGCAGCGCCAACGGTCGGGGGAACGAGCAGTACTTC. Its protein is CASSANGRGNEQYF.